The 26 T cell receptor beta chains given below trace back to one sample, sequenced in a study of blood T cell repertoires in COVID-19. Clones were read by immunoSEQ multiplex PCR, and TCRdb kept only the in-frame ones, dropping some. The profile shows about 42,000 clones, around 89% of them singletons. Sample: peripheral blood. The receptors were gathered from a man aged 50-59 years with active COVID-19.

This rearrangement joins TRBV28 to TRBJ2-3, with TRBD1 identical over 7 bases. CDR1 and CDR2 from the germline V gene are MDHEN and SYDVKM. CDR3 length: 17 amino acids. The trim removed 6 bases at V and 5 bases at J, leaving 17 bases unmatched. The CDR3 coding sequence is TGTGCCAGCAGAAAAAACAGGGGTCCCATATTAGGAGATACGCAGTATTTT. Translating gives CASRKNRGPILGDTQYF.

This chain links TRBV5-4 with TRBJ2-5, with D possibly matching TRBD2 (5 bases). The V gene's germline CDR1 is SGHNT and CDR2 YYREEE (reference sequence). This CDR3 spans 15 amino acids. V lost 0 bases and J 5 bases, leaving 14 bases between the germline ends. CDR3 DNA: TGTGCCAGCAGCTTGGCTCGGGCGTCGGGGGAGACCCAGTACTTC. Protein product: CASSLARASGETQYF.

This sequence joins TRBV2 and TRBJ1-6; 8 positions agree with TRBD1. V dropped 5 bases and J dropped 10; count of bases not matched to a gene: 10. CDR3 size: 15 residues. CDR1 is SNHLY, CDR2 FYNNEI, per germline. CDR3 DNA: TGTGCCAGCAGTCCGGGGGCCAGGGGGCGGTCACCCCTCCACTTT. This encodes CASSPGARGRSPLHF. Supplemented by reference TRBV2 and TRBJ1-6, the full variable domain reads EPEVTQTPSHQVTQMGQEVILRCVPISNHLYFYWYRQILGQKVEFLVSFYNNEISEKSEIFDDQFSVERPDGSNFTLKIRSTKLEDSAMYFCASSPGARGRSPLHFGNGTRLTVT.

This sequence joins TRBV30 and TRBJ1-3; D may be TRBD1 (6 bases). With 3 bases removed from V and 0 bases from J, the gap between germline ends came to 9 bases. This CDR3 comprises 14 residues. Germline V CDR1 and CDR2: GTSNPN, SVGIG (reference sequence). CDR3 in DNA: TGTGCCTGGAGGAGGGGGGGCTCTGGAAACACCATATATTTT. This sequence encodes CAWRRGGSGNTIYF.

The gene calls are TRBV19 and TRBJ1-5; D possibly corresponds to TRBD1 (5 bases). V was shortened by 7 bases and J by 0 bases, with 19 bases between the two germline ends. The CDR3 length is 17 residues. CDR1 LNHDA and CDR2 SQIVND come from the germline V gene (reference sequence). CDR3 sequence reads: CASTPHGGRNSNQPQHF. The CDR3 coding sequence is TGTGCCAGTACTCCCCACGGGGGACGGAATAGCAATCAGCCCCAGCATTTT.

The count of this clone is one. CDR3 in amino acids: CASSSYQQFSGNTIYF. The CDR3 bases are TGTGCCAGCAGCTCTTACCAACAGTTCTCTGGAAACACCATATATTTT. The chain uses TRBV7-9 and TRBJ1-3; D remains unclear. Germline assignment: CDR1 SEHNR and CDR2 FQNEAQ (reference sequence). V dropped 4 bases and J dropped 0 bases, with 13 bases sitting between them. There are 16 residues in the CDR3.

The chain recombines TRBV19 with TRBJ2-3; TRBD2 matches 13 bases. Germline V gene sequence: CDR1 LNHDA, CDR2 SQIVND (reference sequence). After removal of 6 bases from V and 6 bases from J, the junction contained 15 bases not matched to a gene. The CDR3 contains 18 residues. For the CDR3, the DNA is TGTGCCAGTAGGGAGACTAGCGGGGGGACAACTTTTCCGGATACGCAGTATTTT. It is translated as CASRETSGGTTFPDTQYF.

The rearrangement links TRBV24-1 to TRBJ2-2, with no clear D. This CDR3 contains 13 residues. The germline V gene has CDR1 KGHDR and CDR2 SFDVKD. V was trimmed by 7 bases and J by 1 base, leaving 6 bases between them. CDR3 amino acids: CATSRVNTGELFF. For the CDR3, the DNA is TGTGCCACCAGCCGCGTGAACACCGGGGAGCTGTTTTTT.

The gene calls are TRBV25-1 and TRBJ2-5; 7 nucleotides match TRBD1. The CDR3 spans 17 residues. The V gene end was trimmed by 4 bases and the J gene end by 2 bases; junction bases not matched to a gene: 13. Germline V CDR1 and CDR2: MGHDK, SYGVNS. The CDR3 spells CASSGTPGQRKQETQYF. CDR3 in DNA: TGTGCCAGCAGTGGAACCCCGGGACAGAGAAAACAAGAGACCCAGTACTTC.

This sequence joins TRBV6-5 and TRBJ2-7, with TRBD1 identical over 8 bases. This CDR3 spans 13 amino acids. The germline gives CDR1 MNHEY, CDR2 SVGAGI. The ends lost 4 bases at V and 2 bases at J; junction bases unmatched: 1. The CDR3 sequence: CASSSGGPYEQYF. CDR3 DNA sequence: TGTGCCAGCAGTTCAGGGGGCCCCTACGAGCAGTACTTC.

The V call is TRBV6-6, the J call TRBJ1-3; the D gene is possibly TRBD1 (6 bases). The CDR3 has 16 residues. Trimming removed 6 bases at V and 2 bases at J, with 17 bases between. Germline assignment: CDR1 MNHNY and CDR2 SVGAGI (reference sequence). The CDR3 DNA reads TGTGCCAGCAGACAGTACGACAGGCTGACTGGAAACACCATATATTTT. It yields the protein CASRQYDRLTGNTIYF.

J is TRBJ2-6 and V is TRBV19; 7 positions match TRBD1. Per germline, CDR1 LNHDA and CDR2 SQIVND (reference sequence). The length of the CDR3 is 17 residues. The V and J ends lost 3 bases and 0 bases, in that order; junction bases with no gene match: 5. CDR3 loop: CASSIRQGHSGANVLTF. DNA for the CDR3: TGTGCCAGTAGTATTAGACAGGGCCACTCTGGGGCCAACGTCCTGACTTTC.

The chain has TRBV5-6 and TRBJ1-2, with 7 bases lining up with TRBD1. V lost 5 bases, J lost 4 bases, and 8 bases stayed unmatched. In germline, CDR1 is SGHDT, CDR2 YYEEEE. The CDR3 length is 14 residues. The CDR3 loop reads CASSAGQATYGYTF. The CDR3 coding sequence is TGTGCCAGCAGTGCCGGACAGGCCACCTATGGCTACACCTTC.

J is TRBJ1-1 and V is TRBV6-1; 7 bases line up with TRBD1. The CDR3 is 15 residues long. V was pared by 1 base and J by 7 bases, with 9 bases of the junction left unmatched. Germline V gives CDR1 MNHNS, CDR2 SASEGT. CDR3 sequence reads: CASSEETGRSLEAFF. Here the CDR3 DNA reads TGTGCCAGCAGTGAAGAGACAGGGCGAAGCCTTGAAGCTTTCTTT.

The J gene is TRBJ2-2, the V gene TRBV5-6; D uncertain. CDR3 length: 16 residues. Germline assignment: CDR1 SGHDT and CDR2 YYEEEE. The V gene lost 1 base and the J gene lost 3 bases, with 13 bases spanning the gap. The CDR3 here is CASSLKYFTDTGELFF. The CDR3 DNA reads as TGTGCCAGCAGCTTGAAGTACTTCACGGACACCGGGGAGCTGTTTTTT.

The chain has TRBV21-1 and TRBJ2-5; the DNA was not used to check the table's D call, TRBD2. TRBV21-1 is noted as a pseudogene. The CDR3 is 16 amino acids. In nucleotides, the CDR3 is TGTGCCAGCAGCAAATCTGCGGGGATCCCACAAGAGACCCAGTACTTC. Translating gives CASSKSAGIPQETQYF.

V and J are TRBV10-3 and TRBJ2-5; 8 bases map to TRBD1. Trimming at V came to 6 bases and at J to 5 bases, leaving 17 bases not matched to a gene. The CDR3 consists of 17 residues. Germline V lookup: CDR1 ENHRY, CDR2 SYGVKD. The CDR3 nucleotides read TGTGCCATCAGGAACAACGGGCAGGGGGCTAGGCGGGAGACCCAGTACTTC. Amino acid sequence: CAIRNNGQGARRETQYF.

This sequence joins TRBV9 and TRBJ1-2; tentative D call: TRBD1 (6 bases). The germline gives CDR1 SGDLS, CDR2 YYNGEE. Trimming stripped 6 bases from V and 8 bases from J, with 20 bases between. This CDR3 is 14 amino acids long. This chain's CDR3 is CASNAVGGAEGYTF. The CDR3 nucleotides read TGTGCCAGCAACGCCGTTGGGGGGGCGGAGGGCTACACCTTC.

This clone was detected only a few times. The rearrangement links TRBV30 to TRBJ1-5; 7 bases agree with TRBD1. V lost 3 bases and J lost 2; bases outside the gene matches: 7. The CDR3 runs to 15 residues. Germline CDR1 reads GTSNPN; CDR2 reads SVGIG (reference sequence). CDR3 region: CAWSFKGTGNQPQHF. The CDR3 DNA sequence: TGTGCCTGGAGCTTTAAGGGGACAGGCAATCAGCCCCAGCATTTT. Supplemented by reference TRBV30 and TRBJ1-5, the full variable domain reads SQTIHQWPATLVQPVGSPLSLECTVEGTSNPNLYWYRQAAGRGLQLLFYSVGIGQISSEVPQNLSASRPQDRQFILSSKKLLLSDSGFYLCAWSFKGTGNQPQHFGDGTRLSIL.

The chain combines TRBV29-1 with TRBJ2-7; 10 positions agree with TRBD1. The CDR3 has 15 amino acids. The germline V gene has CDR1 SQVTM and CDR2 ANQGSEA. V gave up 3 bases and J gave up 5 bases; unmatched junction bases: 10. Written as DNA, the CDR3 is TGCAGCGTTGAGATTCCAAGACAGGGGGCGAACGAGCAGTACTTC. This sequence encodes CSVEIPRQGANEQYF.

J is TRBJ1-2 and V is TRBV7-9, with D maybe TRBD1 (5 bases). CDR1 is SEHNR and CDR2 is FQNEAQ in the germline V gene (reference sequence). The CDR3 extends over 14 amino acids. Deletions cut 5 bases from V and 2 bases from J, with 12 bases between. CDR3 in amino acids: CASSPQGPNYGYTF. The CDR3 coding sequence is TGTGCCAGCAGCCCCCAGGGCCCGAACTATGGCTACACCTTC.

CDR3 sequence: CASSPRDSSYNEQFF. The CDR3 bases are TGTGCCAGCAGCCCCAGGGATTCCTCCTACAATGAGCAGTTCTTC. This chain joins TRBV7-9 and TRBJ2-1; perhaps TRBD1 as D (5 bases). This CDR3 has 15 amino acids. V gave up 5 bases and J gave up 0 bases, with 11 bases separating them. From germline, CDR1 is SEHNR and CDR2 FQNEAQ (reference sequence).

The gene calls are TRBV5-4 and TRBJ1-2; 9 positions agree with TRBD1. The CDR3 loop spans 15 amino acids. CDR1 is SGHNT, CDR2 YYREEE, per germline (reference sequence). V shed 0 bases and J 4 bases; nucleotides not matched to a gene: 4. The CDR3 region is CASSLAGQGFYGYTF. In DNA form, the CDR3 reads TGTGCCAGCAGCTTGGCGGGACAGGGCTTCTATGGCTACACCTTC. The variable domain in full, completed from reference TRBV5-4 and TRBJ1-2, reads ETGVTQSPTHLIKTRGQQVTLRCSSQSGHNTVSWYQQALGQGPQFIFQYYREEENGRGNFPPRFSGLQFPNYSSELNVNALELDDSALYLCASSLAGQGFYGYTFGSGTRLTVV.

The V call is TRBV25-1, the J call TRBJ1-1; unclear D gene. The germline V gene encodes CDR1 MGHDK and CDR2 SYGVNS. V lost 1 base and J 3 bases, leaving 15 bases between the germline ends. The CDR3 contains 16 residues. The CDR3: CASSEWSARMYTEAFF. CDR3 DNA: TGTGCCAGCAGTGAATGGTCCGCGCGTATGTACACTGAAGCTTTCTTT.

The chain recombines TRBV19 with TRBJ2-2, with 7 bases identical to TRBD2. V was pared by 7 bases and J by 9 bases, with 11 bases of the junction left unmatched. The CDR3 has 14 amino acids. CDR1 LNHDA and CDR2 SQIVND come from the germline V gene (reference sequence). The CDR3 region has the DNA TGTGCCAGTAACCCCCGGGGAGGGGCCCGGGAGCTGTTTTTT. It specifies CASNPRGGARELFF.

CDR3 sequence: CSVAPGSPETQYF. In DNA, the CDR3 is TGCAGCGTTGCTCCCGGGTCCCCTGAGACCCAGTACTTC. This chain connects TRBV29-1 to TRBJ2-5; D call uncertain. V dropped 4 bases and J dropped 5 bases, with 14 bases sitting between them. CDR1 is SQVTM and CDR2 is ANQGSEA in the germline V gene. The CDR3 totals 13 residues.